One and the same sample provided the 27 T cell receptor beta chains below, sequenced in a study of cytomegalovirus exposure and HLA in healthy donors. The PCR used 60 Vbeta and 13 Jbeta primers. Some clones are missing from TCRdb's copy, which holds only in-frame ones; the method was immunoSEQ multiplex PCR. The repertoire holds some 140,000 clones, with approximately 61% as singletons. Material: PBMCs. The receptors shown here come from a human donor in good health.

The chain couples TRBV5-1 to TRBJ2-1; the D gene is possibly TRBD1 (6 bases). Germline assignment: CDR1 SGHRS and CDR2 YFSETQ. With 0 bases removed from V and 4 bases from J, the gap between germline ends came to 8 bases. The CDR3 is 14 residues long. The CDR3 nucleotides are TGCGCCAGCAGCTTGGTGGACAGATACAATGAGCAGTTCTTC. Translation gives CASSLVDRYNEQFF.

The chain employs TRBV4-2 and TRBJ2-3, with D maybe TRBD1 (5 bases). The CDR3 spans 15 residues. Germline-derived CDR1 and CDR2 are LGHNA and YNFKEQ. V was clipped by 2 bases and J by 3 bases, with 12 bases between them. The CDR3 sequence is CASSQSSPGTDTQYF. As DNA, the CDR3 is TGTGCCAGCAGCCAATCCTCCCCAGGGACAGATACGCAGTATTTT.

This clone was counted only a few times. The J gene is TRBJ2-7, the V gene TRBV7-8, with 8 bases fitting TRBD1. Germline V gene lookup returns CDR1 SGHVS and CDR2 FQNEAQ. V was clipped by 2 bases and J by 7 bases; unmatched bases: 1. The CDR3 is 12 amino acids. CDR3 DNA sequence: TGTGCCAGCAGCTTAAGGACAGGGGAGCAGTACTTC. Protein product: CASSLRTGEQYF. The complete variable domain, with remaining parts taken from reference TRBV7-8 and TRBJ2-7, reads GAGVSQSPRYKVAKRGQDVALRCDPISGHVSLFWYQQALGQGPEFLTYFQNEAQLDKSGLPSDRFFAERPEGSVSTLKIQRTQQEDSAVYLCASSLRTGEQYFGPGTRLTVT.

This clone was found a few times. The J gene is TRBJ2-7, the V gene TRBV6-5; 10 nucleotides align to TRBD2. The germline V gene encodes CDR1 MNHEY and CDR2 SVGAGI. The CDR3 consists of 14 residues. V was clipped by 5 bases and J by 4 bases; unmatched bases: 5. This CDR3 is CASSRSGRGYEQYF. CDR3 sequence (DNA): TGTGCCAGCAGTAGGAGCGGGAGGGGATACGAGCAGTACTTC.

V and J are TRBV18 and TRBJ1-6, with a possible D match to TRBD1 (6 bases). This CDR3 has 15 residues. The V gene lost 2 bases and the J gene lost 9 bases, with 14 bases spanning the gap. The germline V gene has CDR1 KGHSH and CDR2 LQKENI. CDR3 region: CASSPEGQSSSPLHF. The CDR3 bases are TGTGCCAGCTCACCAGAAGGACAGTCGTCTTCACCCCTCCACTTT.

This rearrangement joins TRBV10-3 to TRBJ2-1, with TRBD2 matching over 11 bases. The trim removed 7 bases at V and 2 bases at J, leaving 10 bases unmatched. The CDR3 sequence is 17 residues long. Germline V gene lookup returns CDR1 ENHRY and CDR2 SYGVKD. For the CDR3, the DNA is TGTGCCATCACCCCCGTGGCTAGCGGGAGGCCCTACAATGAGCAGTTCTTC. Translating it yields CAITPVASGRPYNEQFF.

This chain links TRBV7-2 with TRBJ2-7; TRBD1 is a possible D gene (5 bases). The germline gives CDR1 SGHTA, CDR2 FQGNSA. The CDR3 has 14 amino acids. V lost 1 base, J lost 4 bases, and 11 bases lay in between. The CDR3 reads CASSLVVREYEQYF. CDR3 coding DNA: TGTGCCAGCAGCTTAGTTGTCAGGGAATACGAGCAGTACTTC.

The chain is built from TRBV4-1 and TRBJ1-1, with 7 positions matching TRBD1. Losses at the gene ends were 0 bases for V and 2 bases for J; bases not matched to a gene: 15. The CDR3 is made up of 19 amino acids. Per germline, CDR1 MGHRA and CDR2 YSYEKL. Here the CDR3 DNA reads TGCGCCAGCAGCCAAGACAGGCGTCCCCCGGGACAGCTCAACACTGAAGCTTTCTTT. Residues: CASSQDRRPPGQLNTEAFF.

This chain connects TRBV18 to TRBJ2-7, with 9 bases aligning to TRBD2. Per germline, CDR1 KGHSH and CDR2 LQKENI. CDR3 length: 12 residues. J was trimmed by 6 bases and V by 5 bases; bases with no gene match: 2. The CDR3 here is CASSLREGEQYF. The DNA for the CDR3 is TGTGCCAGCTCATTGCGGGAGGGCGAGCAGTACTTC.

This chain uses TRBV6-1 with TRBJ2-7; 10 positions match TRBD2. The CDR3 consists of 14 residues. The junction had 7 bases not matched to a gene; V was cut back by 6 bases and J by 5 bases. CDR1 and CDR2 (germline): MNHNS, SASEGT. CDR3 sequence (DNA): TGTGCCAGCAGGGAATTAGCGGGGGGCAACGAGCAGTACTTC. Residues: CASRELAGGNEQYF.

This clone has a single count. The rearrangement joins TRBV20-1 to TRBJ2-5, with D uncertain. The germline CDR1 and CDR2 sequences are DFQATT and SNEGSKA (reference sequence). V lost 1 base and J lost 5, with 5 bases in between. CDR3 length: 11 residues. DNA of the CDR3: TGCAGTGCTAGAGTCCGGGAGACCCAGTACTTC. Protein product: CSARVRETQYF.

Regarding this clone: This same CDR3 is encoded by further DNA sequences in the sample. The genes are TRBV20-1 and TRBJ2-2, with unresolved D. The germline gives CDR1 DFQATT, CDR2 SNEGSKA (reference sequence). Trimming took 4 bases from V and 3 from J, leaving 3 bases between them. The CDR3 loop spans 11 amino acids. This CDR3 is CSATDTGELFF. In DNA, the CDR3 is TGCAGTGCTACAGACACCGGGGAGCTGTTTTTT.

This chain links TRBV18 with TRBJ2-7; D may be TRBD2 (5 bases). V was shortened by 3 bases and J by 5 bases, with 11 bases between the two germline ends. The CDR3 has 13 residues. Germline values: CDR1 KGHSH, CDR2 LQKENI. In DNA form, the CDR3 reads TGTGCCAGCTCACCGAACAGCGGCCACGAGCAGTACTTC. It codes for CASSPNSGHEQYF. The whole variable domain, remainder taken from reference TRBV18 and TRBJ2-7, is NAGVMQNPRHLVRRRGQEARLRCSPMKGHSHVYWYRQLPEEGLKFMVYLQKENIIDESGMPKERFSAEFPKEGPSILRIQQVVRGDSAAYFCASSPNSGHEQYFGPGTRLTVT.

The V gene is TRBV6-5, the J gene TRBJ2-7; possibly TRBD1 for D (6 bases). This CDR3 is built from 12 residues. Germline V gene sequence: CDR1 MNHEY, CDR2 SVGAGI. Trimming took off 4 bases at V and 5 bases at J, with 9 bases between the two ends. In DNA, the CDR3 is TGTGCCAGCAGTTTTGAGGGGGACGAGCAGTACTTC. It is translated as CASSFEGDEQYF.

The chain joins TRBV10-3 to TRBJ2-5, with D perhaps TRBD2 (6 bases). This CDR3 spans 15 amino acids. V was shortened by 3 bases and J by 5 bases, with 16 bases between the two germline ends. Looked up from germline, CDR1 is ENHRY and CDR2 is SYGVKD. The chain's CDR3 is CAISDLGGRGETQYF. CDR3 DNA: TGTGCCATCAGTGACCTTGGGGGTCGGGGGGAGACCCAGTACTTC.

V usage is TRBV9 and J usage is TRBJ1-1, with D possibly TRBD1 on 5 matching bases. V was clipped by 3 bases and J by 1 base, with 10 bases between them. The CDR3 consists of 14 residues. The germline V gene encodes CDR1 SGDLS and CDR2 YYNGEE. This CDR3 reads CASSAGHRNTEAFF. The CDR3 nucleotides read TGTGCCAGCAGCGCCGGACACAGGAACACTGAAGCTTTCTTT. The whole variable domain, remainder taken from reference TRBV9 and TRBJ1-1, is DSGVTQTPKHLITATGQRVTLRCSPRSGDLSVYWYQQSLDQGLQFLIQYYNGEERAKGNILERFSAQQFPDLHSELNLSSLELGDSALYFCASSAGHRNTEAFFGQGTRLTVV.

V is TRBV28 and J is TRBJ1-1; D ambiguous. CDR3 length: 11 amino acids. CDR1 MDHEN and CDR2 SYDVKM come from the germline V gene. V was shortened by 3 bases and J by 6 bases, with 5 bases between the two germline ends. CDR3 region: CASSFRSEAFF. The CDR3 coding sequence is TGTGCCAGCAGTTTTCGGTCTGAAGCTTTCTTT.

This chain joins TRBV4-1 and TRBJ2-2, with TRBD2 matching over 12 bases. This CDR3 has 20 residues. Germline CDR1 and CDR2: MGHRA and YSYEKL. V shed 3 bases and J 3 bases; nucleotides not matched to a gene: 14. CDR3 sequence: CASSHPLAGGPRADTGELFF. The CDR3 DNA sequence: TGCGCCAGCAGCCATCCACTAGCGGGAGGCCCACGAGCCGACACCGGGGAGCTGTTTTTT.

The CDR3 protein is CASSVEPGTGRATEAFF. CDR3 sequence (DNA): TGTGCCAGCAGCGTAGAACCGGGGACAGGGCGGGCCACTGAAGCTTTCTTT. The chain carries TRBV9 and TRBJ1-1, with TRBD1 matching 9 bases. Unmatched junction bases numbered 10, after V lost 0 bases and J lost 4 bases. CDR3 length: 17 residues. Germline values: CDR1 SGDLS, CDR2 YYNGEE.

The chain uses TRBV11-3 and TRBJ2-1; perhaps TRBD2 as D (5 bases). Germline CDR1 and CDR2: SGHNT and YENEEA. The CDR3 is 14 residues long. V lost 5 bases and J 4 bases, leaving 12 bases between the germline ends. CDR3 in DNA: TGTGCCAGCAGCCAAACTAGTTTATACAATGAGCAGTTCTTC. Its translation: CASSQTSLYNEQFF.

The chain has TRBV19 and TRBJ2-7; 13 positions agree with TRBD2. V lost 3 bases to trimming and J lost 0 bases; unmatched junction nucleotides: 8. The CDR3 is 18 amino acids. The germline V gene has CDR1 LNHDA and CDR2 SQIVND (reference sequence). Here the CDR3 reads CASSIRLAGGSSSYEQYF. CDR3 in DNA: TGTGCCAGTAGTATCCGACTAGCGGGAGGCTCCAGCTCCTACGAGCAGTACTTC. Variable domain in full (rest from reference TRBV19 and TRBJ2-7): DGGITQSPKYLFRKEGQNVTLSCEQNLNHDAMYWYRQDPGQGLRLIYYSQIVNDFQKGDIAEGYSVSREKKESFPLTVTSAQKNPTAFYLCASSIRLAGGSSSYEQYFGPGTRLTVT.

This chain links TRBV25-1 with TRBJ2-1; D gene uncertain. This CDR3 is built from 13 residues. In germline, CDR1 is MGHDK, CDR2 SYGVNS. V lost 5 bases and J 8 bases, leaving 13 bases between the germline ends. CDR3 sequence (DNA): TGTGCCAGCAGTTCGTCCCCTCGGTATGAGCAGTTCTTC. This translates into CASSSSPRYEQFF.

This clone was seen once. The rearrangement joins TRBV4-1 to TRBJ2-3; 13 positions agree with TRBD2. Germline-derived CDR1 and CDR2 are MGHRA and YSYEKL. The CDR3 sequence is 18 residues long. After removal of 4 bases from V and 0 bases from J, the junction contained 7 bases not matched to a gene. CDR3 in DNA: TGCGCCAGCAGCCTCAGGGGGACTAGCGGGATAAGCACAGATACGCAGTATTTT. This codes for CASSLRGTSGISTDTQYF.

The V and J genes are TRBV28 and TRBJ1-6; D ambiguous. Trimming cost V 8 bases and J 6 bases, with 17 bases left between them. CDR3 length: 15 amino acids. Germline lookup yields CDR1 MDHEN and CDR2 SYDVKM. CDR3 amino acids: CASRPGWRGNSPLHF. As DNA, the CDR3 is TGTGCCAGCCGCCCCGGGTGGAGAGGTAATTCACCCCTCCACTTT.

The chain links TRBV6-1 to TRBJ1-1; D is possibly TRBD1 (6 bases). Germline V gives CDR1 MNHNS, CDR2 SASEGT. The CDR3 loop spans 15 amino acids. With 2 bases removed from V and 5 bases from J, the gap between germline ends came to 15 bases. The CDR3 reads CASSERGGRGTEAFF. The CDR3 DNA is TGTGCCAGCAGTGAAAGGGGGGGGCGCGGGACTGAAGCTTTCTTT.

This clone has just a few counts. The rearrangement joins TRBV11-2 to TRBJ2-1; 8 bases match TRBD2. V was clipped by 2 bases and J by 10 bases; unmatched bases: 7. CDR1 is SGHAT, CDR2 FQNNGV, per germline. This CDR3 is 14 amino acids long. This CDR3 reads CASSLTSGPGEQFF. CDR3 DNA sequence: TGTGCCAGCAGCTTAACTAGCGGCCCGGGAGAGCAGTTCTTC.

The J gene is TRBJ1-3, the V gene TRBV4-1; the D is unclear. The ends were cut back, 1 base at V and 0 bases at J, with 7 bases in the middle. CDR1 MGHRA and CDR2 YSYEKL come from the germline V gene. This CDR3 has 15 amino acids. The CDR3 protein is CASSQVRNSGNTIYF. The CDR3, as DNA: TGCGCCAGCAGCCAAGTGCGGAACTCTGGAAACACCATATATTTT.